Listed below are T cell receptor beta chains from one sample, sequenced in a study of OX40 agonist ivuxolimab in advanced cancers. Some clones are missing from TCRdb's copy, which holds only in-frame ones; the method was immunoSEQ multiplex PCR. The data show 20,000 to 30,000 clones, about 76% seen once. Specimen: CD4+ or CD8+ T cells sorted from blood, collected in a trial of the OX40 agonist ivuxolimab. The receptors originated from an adult with an advanced solid tumor such as melanoma, head and neck, liver or kidney cancer. CDR3s include the opening cysteine and the closing phenylalanine or tryptophan. The D gene is left open where the match is weak. The listing skips clone size in some rows; elsewhere it reads once, few, many or a size class.

J gene,V gene,D gene,clone size,CDR3 DNA,CDR3 protein
TRBJ2-5,TRBV7-2,-,-,TGTGCCAGCAGCTCCCAAGGGTACCAAGAGACCCAGTACTTC,CASSSQGYQETQYF
TRBJ2-1,TRBV11-1,-,-,TGTGCCAGCAGCAAGAATGGGTACAATGAGCAGTTCTTC,CASSKNGYNEQFF
TRBJ1-1,TRBV4-3,TRBD1,-,TGCGCCAGCAGCCAAGTTCGACAGGGAAGGGCTGAAGCTTTCTTT,CASSQVRQGRAEAFF
TRBJ2-3,TRBV6-5,TRBD1,-,TGTGCCAGCAGATTTGACAGGGCCCGCACAGATACGCAGTATTTT,CASRFDRARTDTQYF
TRBJ1-2,TRBV19,-,-,TGTGCCAGTAGTATGGACTATGGCTACACCTTC,CASSMDYGYTF
TRBJ1-6,TRBV27,TRBD1,once,TGTGCCAGCAGTTTACTTGGACAGGGTTATTCACCCCTCCACTTT,CASSLLGQGYSPLHF
TRBJ2-1,TRBV6-1,-,-,TGTGCCAGCAGTGTCGGGATGATTGAGCAGTTCTTC,CASSVGMIEQFF
TRBJ2-3,TRBV19,-,-,TGTGCCAGTAGTACGATCGGTTCGGGACGGGATACGCAGTATTTT,CASSTIGSGRDTQYF
TRBJ1-2,TRBV28,TRBD1,-,TGTGCCAGCAGGGAAGAGCGGGACAGCGTCCTTAACTATGGCTACACCTTC,CASREERDSVLNYGYTF
TRBJ2-1,TRBV28,TRBD1,-,TGTGCCAGCAGTTTCGGGGACAGGCGTCACAATGAGCAGTTCTTC,CASSFGDRRHNEQFF
TRBJ2-7,TRBV6-5,-,-,TGTGCCAGCAGTTTTGCCCAGTCTTACGAGCAGTACTTC,CASSFAQSYEQYF
TRBJ1-6,TRBV6-6,-,-,TGTGCCAGCAGTTACACGACAGACCAATCACCCCTCCACTTT,CASSYTTDQSPLHF
TRBJ2-2,TRBV4-1,-,-,TGCGCCAGCAGCCAAGAAGGCAGGGGTGACGCCGGGGAGCTGTTTTTT,CASSQEGRGDAGELFF
TRBJ1-2,TRBV28,TRBD1,-,TGTGCCAGCAGTTGGACAGGGGGAAGCTATGGCTACACCTTC,CASSWTGGSYGYTF
TRBJ1-2,TRBV7-2,TRBD1,once,TGTGCCAGCAGCTATAGGGGACAGACGGGATACTATGGCTACACCTTC,CASSYRGQTGYYGYTF
TRBJ1-1,TRBV9,-,-,TGTGCCAGCAGCGTAGAGGGCAGGGGAGGCACTGAAGCTTTCTTT,CASSVEGRGGTEAFF
TRBJ2-2,TRBV27,-,few,TGTGCCAGCAGTCCCACGACTGGGGGCGGCACCGGGGAGCTGTTTTTT,CASSPTTGGGTGELFF
TRBJ1-5,TRBV6-6,-,-,TGTGCCAGCAGTACCCACGAAGTGGCCAATCAGCCCCAGCATTTT,CASSTHEVANQPQHF
TRBJ1-4,TRBV7-2,-,-,TGTGCCAGCAGCCCCTCCCGTAAGGGTGCAACTAATGAAAAACTGTTTTTT,CASSPSRKGATNEKLFF
TRBJ2-7,TRBV4-3,TRBD2,-,TGCGCCAGCAGCCAAGGTCGGGCGGGAGTATCCTACGAGCAGTACTTC,CASSQGRAGVSYEQYF
TRBJ1-3,TRBV5-1,-,-,TGCGCCAGCAGCTCCCTCGACGGCTACTCTGGAAACACCATATATTTT,CASSSLDGYSGNTIYF
TRBJ1-4,TRBV30,-,-,TGTGCCTGGAGTTCCCCGGGTCCTGCGAATGAAAAACTGTTTTTT,CAWSSPGPANEKLFF
TRBJ2-4,TRBV6-5,-,-,TGTGCCAGCAGCCCAGGGGGGGGGAACATTCAGTACTTC,CASSPGGGNIQYF
TRBJ1-5,TRBV6-6,-,-,TGTGCCAGCAGTTACGGGGACGGCAATCAGCCCCAGCATTTT,CASSYGDGNQPQHF
TRBJ1-2,TRBV28,TRBD1,-,TGTGCCAGCAGCTTATCGACAGGGGGTGGCCCTTTTGGCTATGGCTACACCTTC,CASSLSTGGGPFGYGYTF
TRBJ1-2,TRBV7-2,-,-,TGTGCCAGCAGCTTAACCCAGACGGGGTACTATGGCTACACCTTC,CASSLTQTGYYGYTF
TRBJ1-2,TRBV28,-,once,TGTGCCAGCAGTTCGGTCTATGGCTACACCTTC,CASSSVYGYTF
TRBJ2-5,TRBV5-1,-,-,TGCGCCAGCAGCTTGATTGGACTGGGACAAGAGACCCAGTACTTC,CASSLIGLGQETQYF
TRBJ1-1,TRBV4-1,TRBD1,-,TGCGCCAGCAGCCAAAATGACGGGACAGGGGATGACGGTGAAGCTTTCTTT,CASSQNDGTGDDGEAFF